The TCR beta chain described here comes from a study of ipilimumab plus nivolumab after autologous stem cell transplantation. Profiling relied on immunoSEQ multiplex PCR, and the TCRdb table lists in-frame clones only, not all of them. Among roughly 86,000 clones, around 80% were seen once, and the ten largest hold around 2%. The CDR3 spans 16 residues. V was shortened by 10 bases and J by 7 bases, with 29 bases between the two germline ends. Germline values: CDR1 MDHEN, CDR2 SYDVKM. The rearrangement joins TRBV28 to TRBJ2-7; either TRBD1 or TRBD2 may fit D (6 bases each). The TCR originated in a male donor with diffuse large B-cell lymphoma. Material: PBMCs, obtained in a trial of ipilimumab plus nivolumab as post-transplant consolidation. The CDR3 coding sequence is TGTGCCAACACTATGAGGGGGGACACCTTAACGGAAGAGCAGTACTTC. Translation gives CANTMRGDTLTEEQYF.